What follows are 27 T cell receptor beta chains derived from one specimen sequenced in a study of technical replicates of blood from a handful of donors. The method was immunoSEQ multiplex PCR; TCRdb's version includes in-frame clones alone and lacks a portion of them. The sample contains approximately 92,000 clones, roughly 96% of which appear only once. Material for sequencing was T cells isolated from PBMCs. These TCRs come from a human donor in good health.

V is TRBV9 and J is TRBJ2-7; D might be TRBD2 (5 bases). V was shortened by 0 bases and J by 2 bases, with 9 bases between the two germline ends. In germline, CDR1 is SGDLS, CDR2 YYNGEE. There are 14 residues in the CDR3. CDR3 sequence reads: CASSVAGFTYEQYF. CDR3 in DNA: TGTGCCAGCAGCGTAGCGGGGTTTACCTACGAGCAGTACTTC.

This rearrangement joins TRBV28 to TRBJ1-2, with 9 bases identical to TRBD1. Germline loops: CDR1 MDHEN, CDR2 SYDVKM. V was pared by 3 bases and J by 8 bases, with 7 bases of the junction left unmatched. The CDR3 is 14 amino acids. The CDR3 reads CASSFRGTGSGYTF. In DNA form, the CDR3 reads TGTGCCAGCAGTTTTAGGGGGACAGGGTCCGGCTACACCTTC.

The J gene is TRBJ1-1, the V gene TRBV7-9, with D unresolved. The CDR3 loop spans 13 amino acids. Between the trimmed V and J ends, which lost 6 bases and 6 bases, there was a span of 14 bases. Germline V gene lookup returns CDR1 SEHNR and CDR2 FQNEAQ (reference sequence). CDR3 sequence (DNA): TGTGCCAGCAGAAATGAGAGGAGGGCTGAAGCTTTCTTT. Protein product: CASRNERRAEAFF.

The chain couples TRBV10-1 to TRBJ1-2; D is possibly TRBD1 (5 bases). Germline V gives CDR1 WNHNN, CDR2 SYGVQD (reference sequence). The V end lost 3 bases, the J end lost 6 bases, and 20 bases lay between the germline ends. The CDR3 runs to 16 residues. The CDR3 coding sequence is TGCGCCAGCAGTGAAGACAGCCACCCCTCTCCGGATGGCTACACCTTC. Encoded protein: CASSEDSHPSPDGYTF.

The V gene is TRBV11-3, the J gene TRBJ2-5, with D perhaps matching TRBD1 (6 bases). Germline V CDR1 and CDR2: SGHNT, YENEEA. Trimming took off 1 base at V and 3 bases at J, with 18 bases between the two ends. This CDR3 has 17 residues. The CDR3 DNA is TGTGCCAGCAGCTTAGGGCGAGGGGGTAGCAACGAAGAGACCCAGTACTTC. Protein: CASSLGRGGSNEETQYF.

This chain joins TRBV29-1 and TRBJ1-3, with 9 bases fitting TRBD1. The V and J ends lost 2 bases and 4 bases, in that order; junction bases with no gene match: 9. This CDR3 has 16 amino acids. Germline V CDR1 and CDR2: SQVTM, ANQGSEA. CDR3 amino acids: CSVEMITGGSGNTIYF. CDR3 DNA sequence: TGCAGCGTTGAAATGATAACAGGGGGCTCAGGAAACACCATATATTTT.

J is TRBJ1-1 and V is TRBV6-5; TRBD1 aligns across 7 bases. Germline V lookup: CDR1 MNHEY, CDR2 SVGAGI. The CDR3 covers 14 residues. With V trimmed by 5 bases and J by 10 bases, 13 bases remained unmatched. Here the CDR3 DNA reads TGTGCCAGCAGTCTAACTCAAGGGGGCGAGGGAGCTTTCTTT. This gives the protein CASSLTQGGEGAFF.

This clone is categorized as medium-sized. This sequence joins TRBV2 and TRBJ2-7; D not resolved. Trimming cost V 6 bases and J 0 bases, with 9 bases left between them. Germline V gene lookup returns CDR1 SNHLY and CDR2 FYNNEI. The CDR3 is 13 residues long. The CDR3 nucleotides are TGTGCCAGCAGGGTCGTTAGCTCCTACGAGCAGTACTTC. As protein: CASRVVSSYEQYF.

This clone was seen just once. The chain couples TRBV7-2 to TRBJ2-1; TRBD2 aligns across 8 bases. The CDR3 consists of 15 residues. The ends lost 1 base at V and 6 bases at J; junction bases unmatched: 5. CDR1 is SGHTA and CDR2 is FQGNSA in the germline V gene. CDR3 nucleotide sequence: TGTGCCAGCAGCTTAGGGAGCGGGGGTGGCAATGAGCAGTTCTTC. It translates to CASSLGSGGGNEQFF.

V usage is TRBV11-2 and J usage is TRBJ1-1; a weak D match, TRBD1 (6 bases). V dropped 6 bases and J dropped 0 bases, with 14 bases sitting between them. The CDR3 is 15 amino acids. Germline CDR1 reads SGHAT; CDR2 reads FQNNGV. DNA for the CDR3: TGTGCCAGCAGTACTATACAGGGTATGAACACTGAAGCTTTCTTT. This translates into CASSTIQGMNTEAFF. The whole variable domain, remainder taken from reference TRBV11-2 and TRBJ1-1, is EAGVAQSPRYKIIEKRQSVAFWCNPISGHATLYWYQQILGQGPKLLIQFQNNGVVDDSQLPKDRFSAERLKGVDSTLKIQPAKLEDSAVYLCASSTIQGMNTEAFFGQGTRLTVV.

The chain links TRBV18 to TRBJ2-1; 10 bases agree with TRBD2. With V trimmed by 3 bases and J by 7 bases, 6 bases remained unmatched. From germline, CDR1 is KGHSH and CDR2 LQKENI. This CDR3 spans 15 amino acids. The CDR3 nucleotides read TGTGCCAGCTCACCTCCCGAACTAGCGGGAAATGAGCAGTTCTTC. Residues: CASSPPELAGNEQFF.

This rearrangement joins TRBV12-1 to TRBJ2-1; the DNA was not compared with TRBD2, the D call given in the table. TRBV12-1 is noted as a pseudogene. The CDR3 has 19 amino acids. The CDR3 sequence is CASSWGDSSGRAVYNEQFF. CDR3 coding DNA: TGTGCCAGCAGCTGGGGGGACAGTTCCGGGAGGGCAGTCTACAATGAGCAGTTCTTC.

V and J are TRBV28 and TRBJ2-2, with TRBD1 as a possible D gene (5 bases). The CDR3 totals 15 residues. V lost 3 bases to trimming and J lost 6 bases, with 14 bases between them. Germline V gives CDR1 MDHEN, CDR2 SYDVKM. CDR3 sequence (DNA): TGTGCCAGCAGTTTCACAGGTTGGGGCGCCGGGGAGCTGTTTTTT. Translated, it gives CASSFTGWGAGELFF.

This chain uses TRBV6-5 with TRBJ2-3; no clear D. The CDR3 has 13 amino acids. Germline CDR1 and CDR2: MNHEY and SVGAGI. V lost 5 bases, J lost 1 base, and 7 bases lay in between. CDR3 region: CASSATGTDTQYF. CDR3 DNA sequence: TGTGCCAGCAGTGCGACTGGCACAGATACGCAGTATTTT.

This chain joins TRBV4-2 and TRBJ1-6; the D gene is possibly TRBD1 (6 bases). Germline-derived CDR1 and CDR2 are LGHNA and YNFKEQ. Deletions cut 0 bases from V and 7 bases from J, with 10 bases between. This CDR3 has 15 residues. CDR3 loop: CASSQDGQGNSPLHF. CDR3 nucleotide sequence: TGTGCCAGCAGCCAAGATGGGCAGGGGAATTCACCCCTCCACTTT.

V is TRBV5-1 and J is TRBJ1-2, with 7 positions matching TRBD1. V lost 0 bases, J lost 4 bases, and 9 bases stayed unmatched. The CDR3 covers 16 residues. The germline V gene has CDR1 SGHRS and CDR2 YFSETQ. For the CDR3, the DNA is TGCGCCAGCAGCTTGGGGGGGGACAGTAGAACCTATGGCTACACCTTC. Protein sequence: CASSLGGDSRTYGYTF.

This clone has just one count. The CDR3 is CASSLVPTEPYEQYF. DNA of the CDR3: TGTGCCAGCAGCTTAGTCCCTACTGAGCCCTACGAGCAGTACTTC. The rearrangement uses TRBV7-9 and TRBJ2-7; the D is unclear. The germline V gene has CDR1 SEHNR and CDR2 FQNEAQ (reference sequence). Deletions cut 1 base from V and 2 bases from J, with 12 bases between. CDR3 length equals 15 residues. Combining the CDR3 with reference TRBV7-9 and TRBJ2-7 gives the whole variable domain DTGVSQNPRHKITKRGQNVTFRCDPISEHNRLYWYRQTLGQGPEFLTYFQNEAQLEKSRLLSDRFSAERPKGSFSTLEIQRTEQGDSAMYLCASSLVPTEPYEQYFGPGTRLTVT.

This clone has only one observation. This sequence joins TRBV18 and TRBJ1-1; a weak D match, TRBD1 (5 bases). This CDR3 comprises 14 residues. Trimming pared 6 bases from V and 1 base from J, leaving 12 bases between. From germline, CDR1 is KGHSH and CDR2 LQKENI. Here the CDR3 DNA reads TGTGCCAGCTCGCAAGCGGGGGGGAACACTGAAGCTTTCTTT. This sequence encodes CASSQAGGNTEAFF.

The chain uses TRBV6-1 and TRBJ2-6, with D possibly being TRBD1 (5 bases). Germline-derived CDR1 and CDR2 are MNHNS and SASEGT. The CDR3 sequence is 16 residues long. The V and J ends lost 2 bases and 2 bases respectively, with 10 bases between them. In DNA, the CDR3 is TGTGCCAGCAGTGAACAGGGTGTTGCTGGGGCCAACGTCCTGACTTTC. Amino acid sequence: CASSEQGVAGANVLTF.

This chain uses TRBV29-1 with TRBJ2-6, with 7 nucleotides matching TRBD1. V gave up 6 bases and J gave up 4 bases; unmatched junction bases: 15. Germline loops: CDR1 SQVTM, CDR2 ANQGSEA. The CDR3 has 17 amino acids. In nucleotides, the CDR3 is TGCAGCGTGGGACAGTCCATAAATTCTCTGGGGGCCAACGTCCTGACTTTC. Translating gives CSVGQSINSLGANVLTF.

As DNA, the CDR3 is TGTGCCAGCAGTTACTTCCAACACTCTGGGGCCAACGTCCTGACTTTC. It encodes CASSYFQHSGANVLTF. This chain uses TRBV6-6 with TRBJ2-6; no firm D call. CDR1 MNHNY and CDR2 SVGAGI come from the germline V gene (reference sequence). The CDR3 is 16 amino acids. Trimming took 1 base from V and 0 from J, leaving 7 bases between them.

The CDR3 is CASSLSADTQYF. The CDR3 DNA follows: TGCGCCAGCAGCCTTTCTGCAGATACGCAGTATTTT. The chain combines TRBV5-1 with TRBJ2-3; D not resolved. This CDR3 region has 12 residues. Trimming took off 4 bases at V and 4 bases at J, with 7 bases between the two ends. The germline gives CDR1 SGHRS, CDR2 YFSETQ.

The chain uses TRBV9 and TRBJ1-4; D is perhaps TRBD1 (6 bases). The V and J ends lost 4 bases and 0 bases respectively, with 10 bases between them. The CDR3 contains 15 residues. Looked up from germline, CDR1 is SGDLS and CDR2 is YYNGEE. The CDR3 DNA reads as TGTGCCAGCAGCCCCAGGGGTGCAACTAATGAAAAACTGTTTTTT. Its protein is CASSPRGATNEKLFF.

This sequence joins TRBV28 and TRBJ1-1; weak D call: TRBD1 (5 bases). Germline V gives CDR1 MDHEN, CDR2 SYDVKM. This CDR3 is 11 amino acids long. Trimming removed 10 bases at V and 4 bases at J, with 10 bases between. The CDR3 region has the DNA TGTGCCACCAGAAGGGGCACTGAAGCTTTCTTT. Its protein is CATRRGTEAFF. Supplemented by reference TRBV28 and TRBJ1-1, the full variable domain reads DVKVTQSSRYLVKRTGEKVFLECVQDMDHENMFWYRQDPGLGLRLIYFSYDVKMKEKGDIPEGYSVSREKKERFSLILESASTNQTSMYLCATRRGTEAFFGQGTRLTVV.

The chain combines TRBV19 with TRBJ2-3, with D tentatively TRBD1 (6 bases). The CDR3 sequence is 16 residues long. Trimming removed 0 bases at V and 2 bases at J, with 12 bases between. Germline-derived CDR1 and CDR2 are LNHDA and SQIVND (reference sequence). CDR3 DNA sequence: TGTGCCAGTAGTATAGATCTTCAGGGGTCCACAGATACGCAGTATTTT. It specifies CASSIDLQGSTDTQYF. The variable domain in full, completed from reference TRBV19 and TRBJ2-3, reads DGGITQSPKYLFRKEGQNVTLSCEQNLNHDAMYWYRQDPGQGLRLIYYSQIVNDFQKGDIAEGYSVSREKKESFPLTVTSAQKNPTAFYLCASSIDLQGSTDTQYFGPGTRLTVL.

This rearrangement joins TRBV19 to TRBJ2-6; D uncertain. The V end was cut by 8 bases, the J end by 1 base, with 12 bases between. Germline V lookup: CDR1 LNHDA, CDR2 SQIVND (reference sequence). This CDR3 has 15 residues. The CDR3 coding sequence is TGTGCCAGTCAACTAACTGGGTCTGGGGCCAACGTCCTGACTTTC. It specifies CASQLTGSGANVLTF.

V gene TRBV7-2 combines with J gene TRBJ1-2, with 10 bases identical to TRBD1. Trimming at V came to 5 bases and at J to 8 bases, leaving 8 bases not matched to a gene. The CDR3 has 14 amino acids. CDR1 and CDR2 (germline): SGHTA, FQGNSA. CDR3 loop: CASSTRDRGAGYTF. The CDR3 DNA reads as TGTGCCAGCAGCACTCGGGACAGGGGTGCAGGCTACACCTTC.